This TCR beta chain originates from a study of T cells in Graves' hyperthyroidism and ophthalmopathy. About the study: The blood sample was taken at first diagnosis, before treatment began.

Study findings and constraints: Blood also held most thyroid clonotypes expanded beyond 0.001.

An absence of ophthalmopathy progression within 18 months meant stable Graves' hyperthyroidism. Exclusions: uncontrolled infection, other autoimmune disease, pregnancy, lactation. CDR3 length: 15 residues. J was trimmed by 9 bases and V by 5 bases; bases with no gene match: 10. Germline assignment: CDR1 DFQATT and CDR2 SNEGSKA (reference sequence). Regions amplified from RNA transcripts were the TCR beta CDR3 regions. Carried out on the TCR CDR3, a first-round RT-PCR used the HTBI primer set. TCRdb re-called the multiplex PCR reads with MiXCR, one entry per CDR3 protein. The sample has under 650,000 distinct CDR3 sequences; about a sixth are singletons. About this clonotype itself: Its antigen is unidentified.

V usage is TRBV20-1 and J usage is TRBJ1-6, with 10 bases matching TRBD1. The TCR sequence derives from a woman aged 25-40 years with Graves' hyperthyroidism. Sequenced material: blood. DNA of the CDR3: TGCAGTGCTGCCCAGGGACAGGGGATTTCTTCACCCCTCCACTTT. Translating gives CSAAQGQGISSPLHF.